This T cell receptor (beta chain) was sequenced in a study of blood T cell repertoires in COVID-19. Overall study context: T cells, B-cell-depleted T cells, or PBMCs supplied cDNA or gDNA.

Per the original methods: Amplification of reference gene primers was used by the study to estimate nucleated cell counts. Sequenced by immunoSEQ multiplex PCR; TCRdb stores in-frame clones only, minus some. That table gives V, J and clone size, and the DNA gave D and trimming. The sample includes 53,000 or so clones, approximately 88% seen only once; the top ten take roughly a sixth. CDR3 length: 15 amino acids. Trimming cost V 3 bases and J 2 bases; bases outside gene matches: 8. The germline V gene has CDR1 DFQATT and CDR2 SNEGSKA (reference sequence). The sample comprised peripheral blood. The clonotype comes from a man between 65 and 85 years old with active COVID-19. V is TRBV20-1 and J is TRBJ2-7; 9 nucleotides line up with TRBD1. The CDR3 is CSASLGTGSTYEQYF. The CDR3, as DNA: TGCAGTGCTAGTCTTGGGACAGGGAGTACCTACGAGCAGTACTTC.